This T cell receptor (beta chain) was observed in a study of T cells after yellow fever vaccination. Study-wide background: Those fractions that held only low numbers of cells were prepared using the SMART-Seq v4 Ultra Low Input RNA kit. Whole-study results and caveats: Detected again after the booster were most primary-vaccination clones, at approximately 95% CD4 and 70% to 90% CD8.

The CDR3 sequence is 14 residues long. Trimming removed 3 bases at V and 3 bases at J, with 12 bases between. The germline V gene has CDR1 ENHRY and CDR2 SYGVKD. This clonotype was observed a few times. Its antigen is as yet unknown. It was through 5'RACE template switching that TCR cDNA was made, with a universal primer site and UMIs added. From the 5' RACE reads, TCRdb called clonotypes with MiXCR, one entry per CDR3 protein. The sample lists about 260,000 distinct CDR3 sequences; 10% to 15% were seen once. The material was CD4+ T cells sorted from PBMCs, obtained 45 days after the yellow fever booster vaccination. V is TRBV10-3 and J is TRBJ2-7; TRBD1 might be the D (6 bases). The sequence came from a man between 25 and 39 years old who received the YFV17D yellow fever vaccine. The CDR3 coding sequence is TGTGCCATCAGTGAAACAGGGCGGGTCTACGAGCAGTACTTC. Protein: CAISETGRVYEQYF.